This paragraph reports one T cell receptor beta chain. This receptor's antigen is unknown. Base qualities are not at hand, and no much larger clone is one base apart. Separate from the approximately 670-subject first cohort, the validation cohort of some 130 subjects was the group to which the donors belonged. This sample was included in a study of cytomegalovirus exposure and HLA in healthy donors (TCRdb year 2017). Turning to the overall study: A later analysis indicated that the 120 validation repertoires were generated on the platform also employed for the 650 to 850 repertoires of the first cohort. A separate validation cohort of about 110 different subjects was used in addition to the 666-subject first cohort. The study aimed to test whether signatures of past pathogen exposure could be identified by cataloging public T cell receptors. The study combined high-throughput TCR immunosequencing, statistical association of individual TCRs with disease status, and machine learning to predict cytomegalovirus infection status. Study-wide conclusions, independent of this receptor: A later analysis had no HLA typing for the validation cohort, so co-occurrence there was scored across all 110 or so repertoires. Three of the identified cytomegalovirus-associated TCR beta chains were confirmed in vitro to be specific for cytomegalovirus antigens. The classifier was reported to diagnose cytomegalovirus status with high specificity and sensitivity in both the original cohort and the validation cohort. Across donors, most TCR sequences were observed very rarely, whereas some public TCRs were present in many individuals. It was suggested by the authors that the approach could potentially be generalized to other disease states and immunological phenotypes. A total of roughly 160 TCR beta chains were listed by the study as associated with cytomegalovirus. In a later analysis, TCRs clustered in the first cohort were found to also tend to co-occur in the 110 or so validation repertoires, with 94% of cluster scores above 0.

Library method: the immunoSEQ multiplex PCR assay. The study's processing was this. A statistical classification framework was developed to diagnose cytomegalovirus status using the catalog of TCR beta chain sequences. The source is immuneACCESS, and TCRdb retained only in-frame sequences with V and J called. Part of the clones is not carried over; for the studies checked, unresolved V genes explain less than half of this, and the remainder is unexplained. V and J calls and clone size come straight from that table; D and trimming were deduced from the DNA. This sample has roughly 70,000 clones in its table, and approximately 97% of those were observed once. The ten largest clones capture around 1.5% of the sample. For CDR1 and CDR2, the germline V gene lists MDHEN and SYDVKM. From the cysteine up to the phenylalanine, the CDR3 has a length of 14 residues. Only the CDR3 DNA is retained, 42 bases long and in frame from the first base. The V and J ends are trimmed by 7 bases and 0 bases, leaving 10 bases between them.

The sequence links TRBV28 to TRBJ2-1; 6 matching bases give a weak D call of TRBD2. What was sequenced was PBMCs. This receptor was identified in a woman aged 18-29 years in good health and CMV-seropositive. The DNA sequence is given as TGTGCCAGCACCGGGGGTAGCTCCTACAATGAGCAGTTCTTC. It translates to CASTGGSSYNEQFF.